This T cell receptor (beta chain) was identified in a study of blood T cell repertoires in COVID-19. Across the study: Samples representing acute and convalescent COVID-19 were sourced from the United States, Italy and Spain.

In the authors' workflow: How many nucleated cells were present was estimated from reference gene primer amplification. Sequencing was performed with immunoSEQ multiplex PCR; in TCRdb, only in-frame clones are kept and a portion is missing. The DNA was the basis for D and trimming; V, J and clone size are from that table. Found here are about 150,000 clones, 70% to 90% of them singletons; the top ten hold roughly 7%. Sequences were obtained from peripheral blood. This clonotype originated in a man aged 50 to 59 with active or convalescent COVID-19.

CDR3 nucleotide sequence: TGCGCCAGCACCCCAGGTAGGGGCGAGCAGTACTTC. Residues: CASTPGRGEQYF. The rearrangement uses TRBV10-2 and TRBJ2-7; D is perhaps TRBD1 (5 bases). The germline V gene has CDR1 WSHSY and CDR2 SAAADI. Trimming took 7 bases from V and 6 from J, leaving 13 bases between them. The CDR3 is 12 amino acids.